This T cell receptor (beta chain) appears in the sequencing data of a study of siplizumab effects on memory and regulatory T cells. Responder and stimulator cells in the mixed lymphocyte reaction were cultured together for more than five days at 37°C. Repertoires were generated with immunoSEQ multiplex PCR, while TCRdb's copy carries only in-frame clones and drops some. The top ten clones hold 5.5% to 7% of a sample with almost 20,000 clones, around 43% of them seen once. Details on this clone: What it binds is not known.

In germline, CDR1 is SGDLS, CDR2 YYNGEE. CDR3 length: 15 amino acids. The ends were cut back, 4 bases at V and 2 bases at J, with 14 bases in the middle. Study results and caveats: Unstimulated subsets were the mapping target of only a minor fraction of alloreactive clones.

The rearrangement uses TRBV9 and TRBJ2-3, with D tentatively TRBD1 (5 bases). Sequencing was done on a sample of CFSE-low (dividing) CD4+ T cells sorted from an allogeneic mixed lymphocyte reaction. This clonotype was obtained from a human donor in good health; the cells came from an allogeneic mixed lymphocyte reaction. Some clones in this sample may be carry-over from other donors' samples. The CDR3 reads CASSLQGAVTDTQYF. The CDR3, as DNA: TGTGCCAGCAGCCTCCAGGGTGCCGTCACAGATACGCAGTATTTT.